The 16 T cell receptor beta chains reported below all come from one sample, sequenced in a study of T cell clusters in autoimmune cytopenias. TRB was amplified by touch-down multiplex PCR, primer pools A and B combined. TCRdb reprocessed the multiplex PCR reads and stores each CDR3 protein as one record, lacking DNA. Its listing shows thousands of distinct CDR3 sequences. Each sample's input was roughly 230 ng genomic DNA, 38,000 or so genome equivalents. The sequenced material came from peripheral blood. Receptors originate from a human donor with an autoimmune cytopenia or autoimmune hepatitis (not recorded which).

V usage is TRBV14 and J usage is TRBJ1-3; the TRBD1 assignment by TCRdb is unverifiable without DNA. There are 15 residues in the CDR3. Germline CDR1 reads SGHDN; CDR2 reads FVKESK. The CDR3 sequence: CASSQGGFSGNTIYF. The full variable domain, in which reference TRBV14 and TRBJ1-3 provide the parts outside the CDR3, is EAGVTQFPSHSVIEKGQTVTLRCDPISGHDNLYWYRRVMGKEIKFLLHFVKESKQDESGMPNNRFLAERTGGTYSTLKVQPAELEDSGVYFCASSQGGFSGNTIYFGEGSWLTVV.

Its frequency marks this clonotype as medium-sized. J is TRBJ1-2 and V is TRBV12-3 or TRBV12-4. The CDR3 runs to 12 residues. CDR3 region: CASSLGSYGYTF.

This clonotype counts as medium-sized (0.01 to 0.1%) by frequency. The chain recombines TRBV15 with TRBJ1-1; with no DNA, the TCRdb D assignment of TRBD1 cannot be verified. The CDR3 consists of 14 residues. Germline V gene data show CDR1 as LNHNV and CDR2 as YYDKDF (reference sequence). The CDR3: CATSSLRANTEAFF.

This clonotype is deemed medium-sized (0.01 to 0.1%) by its frequency. The chain combines TRBV12-3 or TRBV12-4 with TRBJ1-5. The CDR3 has 13 amino acids. The CDR3 protein is CASSFGSNQPQHF.

Measured by frequency, this clonotype is medium-sized. The J gene is TRBJ2-3, the V gene TRBV5-6. The CDR3 runs 13 residues. Germline V gene data show CDR1 as SGHDT and CDR2 as YYEEEE. This chain's CDR3 is CASSSRQVDTQYF.

Its frequency marks this clonotype as medium-sized. The chain uses TRBV29-1 and TRBJ1-3. Germline lookup yields CDR1 SQVTM and CDR2 ANQGSEA. This CDR3 is built from 11 residues. This CDR3 reads CSVVPSPFIYF.

This clonotype is identified as medium-sized from frequency. The rearrangement uses TRBV30 and TRBJ2-6; TCRdb picks TRBD1, but there is no DNA to check that call. The germline V gene has CDR1 GTSNPN and CDR2 SVGIG (reference sequence). The CDR3 sequence is 15 residues long. The CDR3 spells CAWSARGRGANVLTF. The full variable domain, completed using reference TRBV30 and TRBJ2-6, is SQTIHQWPATLVQPVGSPLSLECTVEGTSNPNLYWYRQAAGRGLQLLFYSVGIGQISSEVPQNLSASRPQDRQFILSSKKLLLSDSGFYLCAWSARGRGANVLTFGAGSRLTVL.

This chain joins TRBV6-2 or TRBV6-3 and TRBJ2-5; the TCRdb call, TRBD2, lacks DNA for checking. CDR1 is MNHEY, CDR2 SVGEGT, per germline. The CDR3 has 14 residues. CDR3: CASRPGLAQETQYF.

This rearrangement joins TRBV5-1 to TRBJ2-7; there is no DNA to check the TCRdb D call of TRBD1. This CDR3 has 18 amino acids. Per germline, CDR1 SGHRS and CDR2 YFSETQ. CDR3 residues: CASSLAPGHIDLSYEQYF.

This clonotype shows up as medium-sized (0.01 to 0.1%) by frequency. V gene TRBV18 combines with J gene TRBJ2-7; TCRdb proposes TRBD2, but this gene call is untestable without DNA. This CDR3 is 14 amino acids long. Germline-derived CDR1 and CDR2 are KGHSH and LQKENI. CDR3 region: CASSPAGGWYEQYF.

This clonotype shows up as medium-sized by frequency. J is TRBJ2-1 and V is TRBV24-1. The CDR3 totals 11 residues. The V gene's germline CDR1 is KGHDR and CDR2 SFDVKD. The CDR3 loop reads CATSLYDEQFF.

This clonotype ranks as medium-sized (0.01 to 0.1%) in terms of frequency. The V gene is TRBV7-2, the J gene TRBJ2-2; TCRdb's D call, TRBD1, is unchecked because there is no DNA. This CDR3 is 17 amino acids long. Germline V gives CDR1 SGHTA, CDR2 FQGNSA. The CDR3 protein is CASSSGGGTGYTGELFF.

The V call is TRBV18, the J call TRBJ2-7; TCRdb reports TRBD2, a call that lacks DNA to check it against. This CDR3 is 17 amino acids long. Germline V gene sequence: CDR1 KGHSH, CDR2 LQKENI. CDR3: CASSLLGTSGGNYEQYF.

This chain uses TRBV4-3 with TRBJ2-7; checking the TCRdb D call of TRBD2 is not possible without DNA. Per the germline V gene, CDR1 is LGHNA and CDR2 is YSLEER. The CDR3 sequence is 21 residues long. The CDR3: CASSPEGTAGTSGGPRYEQYF.

In terms of frequency, this clonotype is medium-sized. The chain joins TRBV27 to TRBJ2-7; the D call from TCRdb, TRBD2, cannot be confirmed without DNA. Looked up from germline, CDR1 is MNHEY and CDR2 is SMNVEV (reference sequence). There are 15 residues in the CDR3. CDR3 sequence reads: CASTSGTSGPYEQYF.

The chain carries TRBV2 and TRBJ2-1; TCRdb's D call, TRBD2, is unchecked because there is no DNA. The germline CDR1 and CDR2 sequences are SNHLY and FYNNEI. The CDR3 extends over 15 amino acids. CDR3 in amino acids: CASSFGLATYNEQFF.